These T cell receptor beta chains were read from a single sample in a study of T cell repertoires in cytomegalovirus infection. MiXCR was run by TCRdb on the reads, yielding one entry per CDR3 protein. The sample shows about 460,000 distinct CDR3 sequences, 10% to 12% of them seen only once. Sequenced sample: PBMCs. The receptors here all came from a human donor in good health (CMV status not recorded). Some clones in this sample may be carry-over from other donors' samples. Both conserved end residues are part of each CDR3. D genes are given only for firm matches. Expanded clones are given a class, and other clones once, few, many or no size at all.

length	size	D	J	V	DNA	CDR3
15	many	.	TRBJ2-7	TRBV5-5	TGTGCCAGCAGCTTGAGGCAGCCGATCAACTACGAGCAGTACTTC	CASSLRQPINYEQYF
15	many	.	TRBJ1-2	TRBV20-1	TGCAGTGCTATTCCGGCTGGTTCCGTGGGGTATGGCTACACCTTC	CSAIPAGSVGYGYTF
14	many	TRBD1	TRBJ2-7	TRBV7-2	TGTGCCAGCAGCTCCCGACAGGGATCTCCCGAGCAGTACTTC	CASSSRQGSPEQYF
16	many	TRBD2	TRBJ2-7	TRBV7-2	TGTGCCAGCAGCTTGACTAGCGGGGGAAGCAGCTACGAGCAGTACTTC	CASSLTSGGSSYEQYF
13	many	.	TRBJ1-2	TRBV11-2	TGTGCCAGCAGCTCGGGAGTTCGGAATGGCTACACCTTC	CASSSGVRNGYTF
13	.	.	TRBJ1-2	TRBV7-9	TGTGCCAGCAGCCCGGACGCGCTCTATGGCTACACCTTC	CASSPDALYGYTF
13	many	.	TRBJ2-7	TRBV6-1	TGTGCCAGTAGACCCCACAGCTCCTACGAGCAGTACTTC	CASRPHSSYEQYF
14	.	.	TRBJ1-2	TRBV12-5	TGTGCTAGTGGTTTGGACAGGTCCGTTTATGGCTACACCTTC	CASGLDRSVYGYTF
12	.	.	TRBJ1-1	TRBV5-1	TGCGCCAGCAGCTTGGCAGGGACGCAAGCTTTCTTT	CASSLAGTQAFF
14	few	TRBD1	TRBJ1-2	TRBV10-3	TGTGCCATCAGTGAGCCGACAGGGGGAAATGGCTACACCTTC	CAISEPTGGNGYTF
12	.	.	TRBJ2-7	TRBV30	TGTGCCTGGGGAGGACAGAACTACGAGCAGTACTTC	CAWGGQNYEQYF
15	many	TRBD1	TRBJ2-7	TRBV7-9	TGTGCCAGCAGCCGGACAGGGGACGGGTCCTACGAGCAGTACTTC	CASSRTGDGSYEQYF
13	many	TRBD2	TRBJ2-1	TRBV28	TGTGCCAGCGGGACTAGCGGGAGTGGCGAGCAGTTCTTC	CASGTSGSGEQFF
14	.	TRBD1	TRBJ1-6	TRBV13	TGTGCCAGCAGCTTTACAGGGGCGAATTCACCCCTCCACTTT	CASSFTGANSPLHF
16	few	TRBD2	TRBJ2-2	TRBV12-3/TRBV12-4	TGTGCCAGCAGTTCGGGACTAAGAGTTGACACCGGGGAGCTGTTTTTT	CASSSGLRVDTGELFF
16	many	.	TRBJ2-3	TRBV7-2	TGTGCCAGCAGCCTCCGGAGGACGGGGATCACAGATACGCAGTATTTT	CASSLRRTGITDTQYF
13	.	.	TRBJ1-2	TRBV18	TGTGCCAGCCGCGAGGCGGATAACTATGGCTACACCTTC	CASREADNYGYTF
13	.	.	TRBJ2-7	TRBV18	TGTGCCAGCTCACCACCCAGTGTCTACGAGCAGTACTTC	CASSPPSVYEQYF
13	.	.	TRBJ1-6	TRBV12-3/TRBV12-4	TGTGCCAGCAGTGAGATGTATAATTCACCCCTCCACTTT	CASSEMYNSPLHF
14	many	.	TRBJ1-1	TRBV5-6	TGTGCCAGCAGCTTGCGACCAGATTACACTGAAGCTTTCTTT	CASSLRPDYTEAFF
15	.	TRBD1	TRBJ2-1	TRBV10-3	TGTGCCATCAGTGAGAGTATAGGGACAGGGAATGAGCAGTTCTTC	CAISESIGTGNEQFF
17	many	.	TRBJ2-3	TRBV7-9	TGTGCCAGCAGCTCGGACAGTGGATCGGGTAGCACAGATACGCAGTATTTT	CASSSDSGSGSTDTQYF
15	many	.	TRBJ2-7	TRBV6-5	TGTGCCAGCAGTAGCCGCAGACAGGTGACCTACGAGCAGTACTTC	CASSSRRQVTYEQYF
14	many	.	TRBJ2-5	TRBV4-1	TGCGCCAGCAGCCAAGATGGGTTGGCGGGGACCCAGTACTTC	CASSQDGLAGTQYF
15	few	.	TRBJ2-5	TRBV5-1	TGCGCCAGCAGCTTGGTCGGCAGGGGGGAAGAGACCCAGTACTTC	CASSLVGRGEETQYF
16	many	TRBD1	TRBJ2-1	TRBV28	TGTGCCAGCAGTTTCCCCGGGACAGGAGCATACAATGAGCAGTTCTTC	CASSFPGTGAYNEQFF
16	many	.	TRBJ2-6	TRBV4-2	TGTGCCAGCAGCCAAGATGCCGACCCTGGGGCCAACGTCCTGACTTTC	CASSQDADPGANVLTF
11	many	.	TRBJ2-5	TRBV2	TGTGCCAGCACCAAAGCGGAGACCCAGTACTTC	CASTKAETQYF
14	many	.	TRBJ1-2	TRBV4-2	TGTGCCAGCAGCCAAGATGAGGGGTTCGGGGGCTACACCTTC	CASSQDEGFGGYTF
14	few	.	TRBJ2-5	TRBV5-1	TGCGCCAGCAGCTCGGGTTCGGCCCAAGAGACCCAGTACTTC	CASSSGSAQETQYF
16	few	.	TRBJ2-2	TRBV2	TGTGCCAGCAGTGAATTAGGGGGTTTTAACACCGGGGAGCTGTTTTTT	CASSELGGFNTGELFF
17	many	.	TRBJ2-2	TRBV19	TGTGCCAGTACCAACAGCCGGTCGGCCGTCAACACCGGGGAGCTGTTTTTT	CASTNSRSAVNTGELFF
14	many	.	TRBJ2-2	TRBV29-1	TGCAGCGTTGAATCGGCAGGGCGAACCGGGGAGCTGTTTTTT	CSVESAGRTGELFF
15	many	.	TRBJ1-2	TRBV28	TGTGCCAGCAGTCACGGACAGAGGTGGGTGATGGAGCACACCTTC	CASSHGQRWVMEHTF
15	.	.	TRBJ2-7	TRBV5-5	TGTGCCAGCAGACCCGGCCAGGGGAATACCTACGAGCAGTACTTC	CASRPGQGNTYEQYF
14	.	TRBD1	TRBJ1-1	TRBV12-3/TRBV12-4	TGTGCCAGCAGCCGCCCGGGACAGTGGACTGAAGCTTTCTTT	CASSRPGQWTEAFF
14	many	.	TRBJ2-3	TRBV10-1	TGCGCCAGCAGTGGACTGACAGACACAGATACGCAGTATTTT	CASSGLTDTDTQYF
14	few	.	TRBJ2-5	TRBV20-1	TGCAGTGCTAGTGCTGATTGGTACCAAGAGACCCAGTACTTC	CSASADWYQETQYF
15	many	TRBD2	TRBJ2-1	TRBV12-3/TRBV12-4	TGTGCCAGCAATCCGGGACTAGCGGCCCACAATGAGCAGTTCTTC	CASNPGLAAHNEQFF
14	many	.	TRBJ1-1	TRBV5-1	TGCGCCAGCGGGCTCGGGGACATGAACACTGAAGCTTTCTTT	CASGLGDMNTEAFF
16	.	.	TRBJ1-6	TRBV19	TGTGCCAGTAGAGACCGTAGGGCCAGAGAAAATTCACCCCTCCACTTT	CASRDRRARENSPLHF
15	few	TRBD2	TRBJ2-1	TRBV29-1	TGCAGCGTTGAAAGAGGTAGCGGGGGAATGAATGAGCAGTTCTTC	CSVERGSGGMNEQFF
14	many	.	TRBJ2-7	TRBV27	TGTGCCAGCAGTTTAGGCAGGGGTAACTACGAGCAGTACTTC	CASSLGRGNYEQYF
12	few	.	TRBJ1-1	TRBV29-1	TGCAGCGTTGGCCAGAACGGACCCGAAGCTTTCTTT	CSVGQNGPEAFF
12	.	TRBD1	TRBJ2-5	TRBV12-5	TGTGCTAGTGGCCGGGACAGAGAGACCCAGTACTTC	CASGRDRETQYF
14	.	TRBD1	TRBJ1-4	TRBV30	TGTGCCTGGAGTCCGGGACAGGTTGTGGAAAAACTGTTTTTT	CAWSPGQVVEKLFF
11	.	.	TRBJ1-5	TRBV20-1	TGCAGTGCCAACGGGAATCAGCCCCAGCATTTT	CSANGNQPQHF
14	.	.	TRBJ1-3	TRBV10-3	TGTGCCATCAGTGAAGGGGGGCCTGGAAACACCATATATTTT	CAISEGGPGNTIYF
14	many	.	TRBJ1-1	TRBV4-2	TGTGCCAGCACCTCCACCGGAGGACCCCAGCGAGCTTTCTTT	CASTSTGGPQRAFF
13	many	.	TRBJ1-5	TRBV7-2	TGTGCCAGTAGGGACAATAGCAATCAGCCCCAGCATTTT	CASRDNSNQPQHF
13	few	.	TRBJ2-2	TRBV6-1	TGTGCCAGCACCTCATATTCCACCGGGGAGCTGTTTTTT	CASTSYSTGELFF
18	few	TRBD1	TRBJ1-2	TRBV19	TGTGCCAGTAGTTGGATTGGGACAGGGTCAGCCCTTAACTATGGCTACACCTTC	CASSWIGTGSALNYGYTF
15	many	.	TRBJ1-2	TRBV28	TGTGCCAGCAGTTTAGGAGTCAGGGGAAGTGAAGGCTACACCTTC	CASSLGVRGSEGYTF
17	many	.	TRBJ1-2	TRBV7-9	TGTGCCAGCACCACATTCGGCCGGGGGAATTTTGGCTATGGCTACACCTTC	CASTTFGRGNFGYGYTF
14	many	.	TRBJ1-1	TRBV7-3	TGTGCCAGCAGCCCACAGGGTGGGAACGCTGAAGCTTTCTTT	CASSPQGGNAEAFF
14	.	.	TRBJ1-1	TRBV10-3	TGTGCCATCAGTGATACGGGGGGCGCGACTGAAGCTTTCTTT	CAISDTGGATEAFF
15	many	.	TRBJ2-4	TRBV7-9	TGTGCCAGCAGTCCACCTATGGGAGGAGGAAACATTCAGTACTTC	CASSPPMGGGNIQYF
17	.	TRBD1	TRBJ2-2	TRBV14	TGTGCCAGCAGCCAAGACTGGGACAGGGGATCCACCGGGGAGCTGTTTTTT	CASSQDWDRGSTGELFF
15	many	.	TRBJ2-1	TRBV27	TGTGCCAGCAGTTCTCTAGGGGCATCCTACAATGAGCAGTTCTTC	CASSSLGASYNEQFF